This entry lists 26 T cell receptor beta chains sequenced from one sample in a study of T-cell memory formation after mild COVID-19. TCRdb passed the 5' RACE reads through MiXCR, listing each CDR3 protein once. The data show roughly 510,000 distinct CDR3 sequences, with around 16% seen just once and about 7.5% held by the top ten. Sequencing used PBMCs or a T cell subset sorted from them (not recorded which). The source of these receptors is an adult woman who had mild COVID-19 (a few samples of this study predate the infection). Cell type and time point are not known.

This clonotype came up many times. The chain has TRBV29-1 and TRBJ1-2; TRBD1 is a possible D gene (6 bases). The ends were cut back, 6 bases at V and 4 bases at J, with 21 bases in the middle. Germline V gene lookup returns CDR1 SQVTM and CDR2 ANQGSEA. The CDR3 is made up of 15 amino acids. DNA for the CDR3: TGCAGCGTCGCGGGCGTTCCTGACAGGATCTATGGCTACACCTTC. This translates into CSVAGVPDRIYGYTF.

This clonotype was counted between two and nine times. The V gene is TRBV6-2 or TRBV6-3, the J gene TRBJ2-3; perhaps TRBD1 as D (6 bases). CDR1 and CDR2 from the germline V gene are MNHEY and SVGEGT. This CDR3 spans 14 amino acids. V lost 5 bases and J lost 2, with 11 bases in between. The CDR3 here is CASSQTGNTDTQYF. The CDR3 bases are TGTGCCAGCAGTCAAACAGGGAACACAGATACGCAGTATTTT.

The chain is built from TRBV7-9 and TRBJ2-6, with TRBD1 matching 8 bases. The CDR3 covers 20 residues. Germline V gives CDR1 SEHNR, CDR2 FQNEAQ (reference sequence). J gave up 0 bases and V 6 bases, and 16 bases lay outside the gene matches. The CDR3, as DNA: TGTGCCAGCAGATCCCCCGTGTGGACAGGGTCTAACTCTGGGGCCAACGTCCTGACTTTC. Translating it yields CASRSPVWTGSNSGANVLTF.

This clonotype was seen repeatedly, ten times or more. The chain combines TRBV7-6 with TRBJ2-3, with 11 bases fitting TRBD2. The CDR3 has 16 residues. CDR1 and CDR2 from the germline V gene are SGHVS and FNYEAQ. V gave up 5 bases and J gave up 1 base; unmatched junction bases: 5. This CDR3 reads CASSRTSGGRTDTQYF. CDR3 bases: TGTGCCAGCAGCCGCACTAGCGGGGGACGCACAGATACGCAGTATTTT.

This clonotype was seen only a few times. CDR3 loop: CSASDIPPYGYTF. CDR3 nucleotides: TGCAGTGCAAGCGACATCCCCCCTTATGGCTACACCTTC. This sequence joins TRBV20-1 and TRBJ1-2, with D unclear. In germline, CDR1 is DFQATT, CDR2 SNEGSKA (reference sequence). The CDR3 sequence is 13 residues long. V was pared by 6 bases and J by 5 bases, with 16 bases between.

This clonotype was detected only a few times. The rearrangement links TRBV4-1 to TRBJ2-1; D is uncertain. This CDR3 is built from 12 residues. V lost 1 base to trimming and J lost 11 bases, with 9 bases between them. Looked up from germline, CDR1 is MGHRA and CDR2 is YSYEKL. The CDR3 DNA reads TGCGCCAGCAGCCAAGTGCCAGTCCAGCAGTTCTTC. It yields the protein CASSQVPVQQFF.

The rearrangement uses TRBV19 and TRBJ2-1, with 16 bases fitting TRBD2. CDR3 length: 17 amino acids. Germline CDR1 is LNHDA and CDR2 is SQIVND (reference sequence). The junction had 9 bases not matched to a gene; V was cut back by 10 bases and J by 3 bases. The CDR3 region is CATRGLAGGGFYNEQFF. The CDR3 DNA reads as TGTGCCACCCGGGGACTAGCGGGAGGGGGGTTCTACAATGAGCAGTTCTTC.

This clonotype has a handful of counts. The genes are TRBV6-6 and TRBJ1-2; D is unresolved. The germline gives CDR1 MNHNY, CDR2 SVGAGI (reference sequence). The CDR3 runs 15 residues. Trimming took off 6 bases at V and 4 bases at J, with 18 bases between the two ends. CDR3 sequence (DNA): TGTGCCAGCAGCTATTTAGCGAAGGTGTTCTATGGCTACACCTTC. This encodes CASSYLAKVFYGYTF.

This clonotype turned up a few times. The chain is built from TRBV7-2 and TRBJ2-7; TRBD1 matches at 9 bases. In germline, CDR1 is SGHTA, CDR2 FQGNSA. Losses at the gene ends were 6 bases for V and 6 bases for J; bases not matched to a gene: 12. The CDR3 loop spans 15 amino acids. The CDR3 nucleotides are TGTGCCAGCAGGGAGCACCACACAGGGGGCGGCGAGCAGTACTTC. Protein: CASREHHTGGGEQYF.

The V and J genes are TRBV5-1 and TRBJ2-7; TRBD1 aligns across 10 bases. After removal of 4 bases from V and 3 bases from J, the junction contained 7 bases not matched to a gene. The germline V gene encodes CDR1 SGHRS and CDR2 YFSETQ. The CDR3 spans 15 residues. CDR3 in DNA: TGCGCCAGCAGCCGGACAGGGGGAGTTAACTACGAGCAGTACTTC. Its protein product is CASSRTGGVNYEQYF.

This clonotype was counted a few times. The chain is built from TRBV6-6 and TRBJ2-5, with 8 bases aligning to TRBD1. CDR3 length equals 17 residues. Trimming cost V 6 bases and J 0 bases; bases outside gene matches: 12. CDR1 MNHNY and CDR2 SVGAGI come from the germline V gene (reference sequence). The CDR3 DNA reads as TGTGCCAGCAGGGATAAAATCGGGACAGGATACCAAGAGACCCAGTACTTC. This gives the protein CASRDKIGTGYQETQYF.

The sample holds a few counts of this clonotype. V usage is TRBV29-1 and J usage is TRBJ2-3; 10 bases are a match to TRBD1. The germline CDR1 and CDR2 sequences are SQVTM and ANQGSEA. The ends lost 1 base at V and 2 bases at J; junction bases unmatched: 3. The CDR3 is 15 residues long. The CDR3 bases are TGCAGCGTTGAAGCGGGGACAGGGGCCACAGATACGCAGTATTTT. It translates to CSVEAGTGATDTQYF.

The chain links TRBV27 to TRBJ1-6; D not resolved. The CDR3 consists of 16 residues. Germline loops: CDR1 MNHEY, CDR2 SMNVEV (reference sequence). V lost 1 base to trimming and J lost 6 bases, with 13 bases between them. The CDR3: CASSLWEPAGNSPLHF. CDR3 in DNA: TGTGCCAGCAGTTTATGGGAACCCGCCGGTAATTCACCCCTCCACTTT.

This clonotype was picked up a small number of times. The chain uses TRBV20-1 and TRBJ2-7; weak D call: TRBD2 (5 bases). With 4 bases removed from V and 3 bases from J, the gap between germline ends came to 19 bases. The CDR3 has 15 residues. CDR1 and CDR2 from the germline V gene are DFQATT and SNEGSKA (reference sequence). CDR3: CSATNRGAFFYEQYF. The CDR3 nucleotides read TGCAGTGCTACCAACCGGGGAGCGTTCTTCTACGAGCAGTACTTC.

A remark on this clonotype: At one boundary the junction diverges from the germline segment, which might be a read error. The chain carries TRBV11-2 and TRBJ1-2; D ambiguous. In germline, CDR1 is SGHAT, CDR2 FQNNGV. The CDR3 contains 14 residues. CDR3 DNA sequence: TGTGACAGCAGCACCCCTGGCCTCGGAAGTGGCTACACCTTC. It is translated as CDSSTPGLGSGYTF.

In its sample, this clonotype was seen a few times. V usage is TRBV5-1 and J usage is TRBJ2-7, with a weak D call TRBD1 (5 bases). Trimming removed 4 bases at V and 7 bases at J, with 24 bases between. The CDR3 loop spans 16 amino acids. Germline V gene data show CDR1 as SGHRS and CDR2 as YFSETQ. CDR3 residues: CASSPDWGSLEIEQYF. The CDR3 DNA sequence: TGCGCCAGCAGCCCCGACTGGGGCTCCCTCGAGATTGAGCAGTACTTC.

The rearrangement links TRBV3-1 to TRBJ2-2; 10 bases are shared with TRBD1. V trimming: 4 bases; J trimming: 4 bases; junction bases outside the gene matches: 3. The germline gives CDR1 LGHDT, CDR2 YNNKEL (reference sequence). The CDR3 consists of 15 residues. The CDR3 coding sequence is TGTGCCAGCAGCCGGGGGACAGGGGTCACCGGGGAGCTGTTTTTT. It encodes CASSRGTGVTGELFF.

This clonotype came up a few times. The chain links TRBV5-5 to TRBJ2-1, with D possibly matching TRBD1 (5 bases). The ends were cut back, 3 bases at V and 9 bases at J, with 19 bases in the middle. CDR3 length equals 15 residues. From germline, CDR1 is SGHKS and CDR2 YYEKEE (reference sequence). In nucleotides, the CDR3 is TGTGCCAGCAGCTCCTTGGGGCTACCCAGGAGTGAGCAGTTCTTC. It yields the protein CASSSLGLPRSEQFF.

The V and J genes are TRBV9 and TRBJ2-1; perhaps TRBD2 as D (6 bases). The CDR3 totals 15 residues. V was pared by 0 bases and J by 4 bases, with 11 bases between. Germline V CDR1 and CDR2: SGDLS, YYNGEE. Here the CDR3 DNA reads TGTGCCAGCAGCGTAGCGGGAGAACGATACAATGAGCAGTTCTTC. Protein sequence: CASSVAGERYNEQFF.

The rearrangement joins TRBV27 to TRBJ1-1; no firm D call. The CDR3 is made up of 15 amino acids. Germline V gene data show CDR1 as MNHEY and CDR2 as SMNVEV (reference sequence). Trimming removed 3 bases at V and 4 bases at J, with 15 bases between. DNA for the CDR3: TGTGCCAGCAGTTTGACCAGGAGGCTGGGCACTGAAGCTTTCTTT. It translates to CASSLTRRLGTEAFF.

The chain recombines TRBV4-3 with TRBJ2-1, with a tentative D call TRBD1 (5 bases). The germline V gene encodes CDR1 LGHNA and CDR2 YSLEER. Trimming pared 0 bases from V and 4 bases from J, leaving 13 bases between. This CDR3 is built from 16 residues. The DNA of the CDR3 is TGCGCCAGCAGCCAAGATTGGGGCACAGCATACAATGAGCAGTTCTTC. It is translated as CASSQDWGTAYNEQFF.

This clonotype was detected only a few times. The V gene is TRBV3-1, the J gene TRBJ1-1; D uncertain. The germline gives CDR1 LGHDT, CDR2 YNNKEL (reference sequence). The CDR3 has 12 amino acids. Deletions cut 4 bases from V and 11 bases from J, with 14 bases between. Written as DNA, the CDR3 is TGTGCCAGCAGCCCCCTCGGGAAGAGGGCTTTCTTT. Its protein product is CASSPLGKRAFF.

There are a few counts of this clonotype. This sequence joins TRBV5-1 and TRBJ2-5; TRBD1 aligns across 8 bases. The CDR3 runs to 15 residues. The V and J ends lost 3 bases and 5 bases, in that order; junction bases with no gene match: 9. CDR1 is SGHRS and CDR2 is YFSETQ in the germline V gene. The CDR3 loop reads CASSSAQGGQETQYF. The CDR3 DNA follows: TGCGCCAGCAGCTCCGCACAGGGGGGCCAGGAGACCCAGTACTTC.

V is TRBV20-1 and J is TRBJ2-3; 7 bases line up with TRBD1. The CDR3 loop spans 15 amino acids. Trimming cost V 3 bases and J 2 bases; bases outside gene matches: 8. CDR1 DFQATT and CDR2 SNEGSKA come from the germline V gene (reference sequence). CDR3 coding DNA: TGCAGTGCTAGTAAGGACAGGAGACTCACAGATACGCAGTATTTT. This encodes CSASKDRRLTDTQYF.

CDR3: CASRPTGFIVYTQYF. CDR3 DNA sequence: TGCGCCAGCAGGCCTACAGGTTTCATCGTTTATACGCAGTATTTT. The chain uses TRBV5-1 and TRBJ2-3; D might be TRBD1 (5 bases). Germline loops: CDR1 SGHRS, CDR2 YFSETQ. CDR3 length: 15 amino acids. V was shortened by 5 bases and J by 7 bases, with 20 bases between the two germline ends. Full variable domain (missing parts from reference TRBV5-1 and TRBJ2-3): KAGVTQTPRYLIKTRGQQVTLSCSPISGHRSVSWYQQTPGQGLQFLFEYFSETQRNKGNFPGRFSGRQFSNSRSEMNVSTLELGDSALYLCASRPTGFIVYTQYFGPGTRLTVL.

This clonotype has just a few counts. The rearrangement joins TRBV24-1 to TRBJ2-3; 9 nucleotides line up with TRBD2. Germline-derived CDR1 and CDR2 are KGHDR and SFDVKD. V trimming: 4 bases; J trimming: 2 bases; junction bases outside the gene matches: 6. This CDR3 comprises 16 residues. The CDR3 coding sequence is TGTGCCACCAGTGACCCGAAGCGGGGGGTCACAGATACGCAGTATTTT. It yields the protein CATSDPKRGVTDTQYF.